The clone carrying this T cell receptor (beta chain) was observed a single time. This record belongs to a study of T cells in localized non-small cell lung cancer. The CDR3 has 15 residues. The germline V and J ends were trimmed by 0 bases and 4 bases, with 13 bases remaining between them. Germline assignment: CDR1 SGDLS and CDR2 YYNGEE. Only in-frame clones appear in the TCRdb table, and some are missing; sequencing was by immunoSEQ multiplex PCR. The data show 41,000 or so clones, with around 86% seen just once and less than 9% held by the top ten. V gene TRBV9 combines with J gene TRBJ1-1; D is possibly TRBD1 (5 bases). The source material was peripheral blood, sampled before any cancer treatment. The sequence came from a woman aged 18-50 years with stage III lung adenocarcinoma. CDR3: CASSVGPGGSTEAFF. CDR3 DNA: TGTGCCAGCAGCGTAGGGCCCGGGGGGAGCACTGAAGCTTTCTTT.